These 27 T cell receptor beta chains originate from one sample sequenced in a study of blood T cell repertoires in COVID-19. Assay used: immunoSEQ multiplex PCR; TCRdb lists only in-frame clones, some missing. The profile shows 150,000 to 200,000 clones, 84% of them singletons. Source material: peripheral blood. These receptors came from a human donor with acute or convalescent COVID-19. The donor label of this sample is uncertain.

CDR3 coding DNA: TGTGCCAGTAGCACACTAGCGGGGGGAGACAATGAGCAGTTCTTC. The encoded protein is CASSTLAGGDNEQFF. The chain is built from TRBV19 and TRBJ2-1, with 12 positions matching TRBD2. From germline, CDR1 is LNHDA and CDR2 SQIVND (reference sequence). This CDR3 has 15 amino acids. Trimming at V came to 6 bases and at J to 5 bases, leaving 5 bases not matched to a gene.

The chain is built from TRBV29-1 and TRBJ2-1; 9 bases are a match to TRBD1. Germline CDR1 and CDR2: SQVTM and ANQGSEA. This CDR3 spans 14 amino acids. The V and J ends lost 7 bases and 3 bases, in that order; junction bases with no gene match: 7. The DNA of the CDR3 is TGCAGCGGGGTCTTGACAGGGGGCTACAATGAGCAGTTCTTC. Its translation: CSGVLTGGYNEQFF.

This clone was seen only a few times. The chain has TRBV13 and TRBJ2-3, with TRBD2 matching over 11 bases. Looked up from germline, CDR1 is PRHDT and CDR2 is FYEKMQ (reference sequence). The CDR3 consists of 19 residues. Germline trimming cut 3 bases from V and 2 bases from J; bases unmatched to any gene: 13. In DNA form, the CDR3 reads TGTGCCAGCAGCTTGTCGGGGTTCCTAGCGGGGGGTAACACAGATACGCAGTATTTT. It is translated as CASSLSGFLAGGNTDTQYF.

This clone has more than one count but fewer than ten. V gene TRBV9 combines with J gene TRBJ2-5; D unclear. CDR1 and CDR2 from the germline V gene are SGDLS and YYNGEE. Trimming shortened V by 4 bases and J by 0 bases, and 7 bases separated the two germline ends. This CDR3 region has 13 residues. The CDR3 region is CASSPRYQETQYF. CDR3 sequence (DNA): TGTGCCAGCAGCCCTCGGTACCAAGAGACCCAGTACTTC.

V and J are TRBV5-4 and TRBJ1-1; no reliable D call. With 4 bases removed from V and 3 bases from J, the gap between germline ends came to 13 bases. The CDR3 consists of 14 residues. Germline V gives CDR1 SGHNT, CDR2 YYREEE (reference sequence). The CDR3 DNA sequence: TGTGCCAGCAGCCCTGATCTAATGGACACTGAAGCTTTCTTT. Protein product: CASSPDLMDTEAFF.

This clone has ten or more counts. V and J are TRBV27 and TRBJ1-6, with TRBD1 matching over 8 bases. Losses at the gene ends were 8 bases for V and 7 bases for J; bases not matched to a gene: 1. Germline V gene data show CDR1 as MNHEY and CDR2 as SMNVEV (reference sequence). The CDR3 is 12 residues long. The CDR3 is CASGTGNSPLHF. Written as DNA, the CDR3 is TGTGCCAGCGGGACAGGCAATTCACCCCTCCACTTT.

CDR3: CASSLSLSPYSNQPQHF. The CDR3 DNA reads as TGTGCCAGCAGTTTATCCCTCTCCCCTTATAGCAATCAGCCCCAGCATTTT. The chain combines TRBV28 with TRBJ1-5; the D is unclear. This CDR3 region has 17 residues. Germline-derived CDR1 and CDR2 are MDHEN and SYDVKM. The V end lost 1 base, the J end lost 0 bases, and 13 bases lay between the germline ends.

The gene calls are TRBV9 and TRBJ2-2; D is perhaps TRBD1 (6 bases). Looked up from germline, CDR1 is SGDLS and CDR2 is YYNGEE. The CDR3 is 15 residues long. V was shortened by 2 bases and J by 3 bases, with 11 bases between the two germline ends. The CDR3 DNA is TGTGCCAGCAGCGTCACAGGGCAGGACACCGGGGAGCTGTTTTTT. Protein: CASSVTGQDTGELFF.

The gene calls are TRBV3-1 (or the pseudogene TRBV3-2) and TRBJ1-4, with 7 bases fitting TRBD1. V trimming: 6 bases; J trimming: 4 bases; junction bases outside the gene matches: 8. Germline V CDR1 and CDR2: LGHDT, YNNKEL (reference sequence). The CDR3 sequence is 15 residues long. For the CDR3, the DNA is TGTGCCAGCAGTCTCGCGGGACAGAATAATGAAAAACTGTTTTTT. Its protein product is CASSLAGQNNEKLFF.

CDR3 sequence (DNA): TGTGCCATCAGTGAGTCTATGGGCTTTGGGGAAAAACTGTTTTTT. This translates into CAISESMGFGEKLFF. V usage is TRBV10-3 and J usage is TRBJ1-4; no reliable D call. The germline gives CDR1 ENHRY, CDR2 SYGVKD. The CDR3 consists of 15 residues. Trimming shortened V by 0 bases and J by 8 bases, and 13 bases separated the two germline ends.

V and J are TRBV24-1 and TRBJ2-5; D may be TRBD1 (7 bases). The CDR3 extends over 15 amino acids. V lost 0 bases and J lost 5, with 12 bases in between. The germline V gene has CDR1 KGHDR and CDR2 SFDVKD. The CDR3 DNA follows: TGTGCCACCAGTGATTTGCAGGGGGGTGGGGAGACCCAGTACTTC. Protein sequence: CATSDLQGGGETQYF.

The CDR3 DNA sequence: TGTGCCAGCATGTCGGGCGGGGAGACCCAGTACTTC. Translating it yields CASMSGGETQYF. This rearrangement joins TRBV6-5 to TRBJ2-5, with D possibly matching TRBD2 (5 bases). Trimming pared 7 bases from V and 5 bases from J, leaving 11 bases between. The CDR3 covers 12 residues. Germline V gives CDR1 MNHEY, CDR2 SVGAGI.

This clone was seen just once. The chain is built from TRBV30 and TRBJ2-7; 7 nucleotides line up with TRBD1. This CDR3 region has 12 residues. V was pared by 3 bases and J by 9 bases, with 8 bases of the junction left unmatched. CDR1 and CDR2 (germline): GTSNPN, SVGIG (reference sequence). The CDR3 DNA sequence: TGTGCCTGGAGCATGACAGGGCCGATGCAGTACTTC. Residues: CAWSMTGPMQYF. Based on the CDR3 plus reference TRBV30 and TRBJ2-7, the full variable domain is SQTIHQWPATLVQPVGSPLSLECTVEGTSNPNLYWYRQAAGRGLQLLFYSVGIGQISSEVPQNLSASRPQDRQFILSSKKLLLSDSGFYLCAWSMTGPMQYFGPGTRLTVT.

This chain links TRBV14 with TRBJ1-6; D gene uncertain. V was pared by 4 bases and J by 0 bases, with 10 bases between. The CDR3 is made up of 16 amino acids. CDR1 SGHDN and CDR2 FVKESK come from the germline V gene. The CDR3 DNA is TGTGCCAGCAGCCGAACCCTCAGCTCCTATAATTCACCCCTCCACTTT. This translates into CASSRTLSSYNSPLHF.

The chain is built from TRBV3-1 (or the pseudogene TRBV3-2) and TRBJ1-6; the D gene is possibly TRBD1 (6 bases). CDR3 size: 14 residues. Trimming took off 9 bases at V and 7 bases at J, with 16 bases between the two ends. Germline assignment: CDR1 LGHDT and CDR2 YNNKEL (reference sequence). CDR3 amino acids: CASGRTEGNSPLHF. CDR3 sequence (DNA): TGTGCCAGTGGCCGGACAGAGGGGAATTCACCCCTCCACTTT.

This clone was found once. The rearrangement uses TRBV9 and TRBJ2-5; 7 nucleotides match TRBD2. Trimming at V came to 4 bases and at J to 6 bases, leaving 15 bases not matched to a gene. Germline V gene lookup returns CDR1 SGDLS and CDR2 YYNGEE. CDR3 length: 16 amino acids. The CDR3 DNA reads TGTGCCAGCAGCCCGAGTTGGCAGGGAGGGATGAAGACCCAGTACTTC. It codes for CASSPSWQGGMKTQYF.

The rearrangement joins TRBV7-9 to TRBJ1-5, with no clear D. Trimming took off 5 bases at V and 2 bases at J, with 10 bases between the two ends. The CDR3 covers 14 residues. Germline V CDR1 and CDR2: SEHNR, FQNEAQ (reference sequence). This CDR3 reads CASSPVGGNQPQHF. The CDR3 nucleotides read TGTGCCAGCAGCCCGGTAGGAGGCAATCAGCCCCAGCATTTT.

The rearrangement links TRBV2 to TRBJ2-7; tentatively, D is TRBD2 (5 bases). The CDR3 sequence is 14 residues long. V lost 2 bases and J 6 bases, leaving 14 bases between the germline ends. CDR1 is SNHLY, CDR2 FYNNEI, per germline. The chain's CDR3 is CASSEWGSEAEQYF. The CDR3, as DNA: TGTGCCAGCAGTGAATGGGGTAGCGAGGCCGAGCAGTACTTC.

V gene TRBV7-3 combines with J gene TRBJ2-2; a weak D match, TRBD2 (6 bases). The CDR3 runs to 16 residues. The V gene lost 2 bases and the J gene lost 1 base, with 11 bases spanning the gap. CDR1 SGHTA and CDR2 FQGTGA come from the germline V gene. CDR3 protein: CASSLAGTENTGELFF. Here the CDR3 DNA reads TGTGCCAGCAGCTTAGCCGGGACTGAGAACACCGGGGAGCTGTTTTTT.

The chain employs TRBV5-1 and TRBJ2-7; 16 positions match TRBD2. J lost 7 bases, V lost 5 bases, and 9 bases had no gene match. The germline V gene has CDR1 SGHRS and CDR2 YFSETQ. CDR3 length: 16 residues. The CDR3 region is CASSLTGTSGRAEQYF. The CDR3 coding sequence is TGCGCCAGCAGTCTGACCGGGACTAGCGGGAGGGCAGAGCAGTACTTC.

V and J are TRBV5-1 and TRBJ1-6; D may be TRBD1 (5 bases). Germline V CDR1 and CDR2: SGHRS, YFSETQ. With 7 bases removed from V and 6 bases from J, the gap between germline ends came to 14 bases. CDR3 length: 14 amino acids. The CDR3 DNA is TGCGCCAGCGCCCAGCAGGGTAGTAATTCACCCCTCCACTTT. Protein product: CASAQQGSNSPLHF.

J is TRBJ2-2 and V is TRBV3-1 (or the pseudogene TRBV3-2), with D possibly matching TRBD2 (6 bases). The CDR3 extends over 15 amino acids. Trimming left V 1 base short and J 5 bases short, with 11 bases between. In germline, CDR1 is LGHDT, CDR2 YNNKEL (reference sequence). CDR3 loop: CASSQGGLPTGELFF. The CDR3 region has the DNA TGTGCCAGCAGCCAAGGTGGACTACCTACCGGGGAGCTGTTTTTT.

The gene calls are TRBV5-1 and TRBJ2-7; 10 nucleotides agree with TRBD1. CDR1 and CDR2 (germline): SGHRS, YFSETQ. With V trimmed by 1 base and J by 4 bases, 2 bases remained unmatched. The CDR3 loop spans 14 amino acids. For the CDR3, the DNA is TGCGCCAGCAGCTTGAAGGGACAGGGGTACGAGCAGTACTTC. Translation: CASSLKGQGYEQYF.

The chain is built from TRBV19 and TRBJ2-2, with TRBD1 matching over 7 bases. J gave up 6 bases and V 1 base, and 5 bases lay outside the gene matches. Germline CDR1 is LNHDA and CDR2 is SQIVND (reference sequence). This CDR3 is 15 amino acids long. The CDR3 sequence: CASSIAARGSGELFF. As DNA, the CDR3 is TGTGCCAGTAGTATAGCCGCCAGGGGGTCCGGGGAGCTGTTTTTT.

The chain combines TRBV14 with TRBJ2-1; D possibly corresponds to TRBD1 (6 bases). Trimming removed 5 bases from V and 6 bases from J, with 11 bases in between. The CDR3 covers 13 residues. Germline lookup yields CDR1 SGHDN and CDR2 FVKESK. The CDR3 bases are TGTGCCAGCAGCTATACAGGGTCCAATGAGCAGTTCTTC. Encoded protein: CASSYTGSNEQFF. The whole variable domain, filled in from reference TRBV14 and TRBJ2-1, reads EAGVTQFPSHSVIEKGQTVTLRCDPISGHDNLYWYRRVMGKEIKFLLHFVKESKQDESGMPNNRFLAERTGGTYSTLKVQPAELEDSGVYFCASSYTGSNEQFFGPGTRLTVL.

CDR3 in amino acids: CASSLVGSGEQYF. For the CDR3, the DNA is TGTGCCAGCAGCTTGGTTGGTAGCGGCGAGCAGTACTTC. The chain carries TRBV7-9 and TRBJ2-7; D may be TRBD2 (6 bases). Germline lookup yields CDR1 SEHNR and CDR2 FQNEAQ (reference sequence). CDR3 length: 13 residues. V lost 3 bases and J lost 6, with 12 bases in between.

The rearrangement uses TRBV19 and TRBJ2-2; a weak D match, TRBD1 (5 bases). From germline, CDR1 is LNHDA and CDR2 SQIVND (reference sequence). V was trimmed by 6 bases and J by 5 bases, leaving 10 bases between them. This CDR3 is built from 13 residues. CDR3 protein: CASRGQGTGELFF. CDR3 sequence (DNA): TGTGCCAGTAGGGGCCAGGGAACCGGGGAGCTGTTTTTT.